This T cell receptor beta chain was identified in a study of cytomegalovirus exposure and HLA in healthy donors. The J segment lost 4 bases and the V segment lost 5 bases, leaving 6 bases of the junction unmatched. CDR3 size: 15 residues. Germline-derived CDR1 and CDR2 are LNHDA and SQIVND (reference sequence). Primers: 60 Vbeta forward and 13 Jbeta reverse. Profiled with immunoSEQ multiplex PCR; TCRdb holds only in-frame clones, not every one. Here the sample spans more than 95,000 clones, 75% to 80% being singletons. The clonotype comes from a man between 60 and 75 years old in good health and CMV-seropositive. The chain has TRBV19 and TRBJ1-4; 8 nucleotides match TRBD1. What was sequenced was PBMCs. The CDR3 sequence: CASSPYRGSNEKLFF. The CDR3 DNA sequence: TGTGCCAGTAGTCCATACAGGGGGAGTAATGAAAAACTGTTTTTT.